Listed here are 29 T cell receptor beta chains from one sample, sequenced in a study of technical replicates of blood from a few donors. Clones were sequenced by immunoSEQ multiplex PCR, and TCRdb holds only the in-frame ones, with some missing. The sample has around 80,000 clones; about 94% are singletons. What was sequenced was T cells isolated from PBMCs. The source is a human donor in good health.

The CDR3 is CASSQNQGFGGYTF. For the CDR3, the DNA is TGTGCCAGCAGCCAAAACCAGGGGTTTGGTGGCTACACCTTC. This chain uses TRBV14 with TRBJ1-2, with D tentatively TRBD1 (6 bases). The CDR3 has 14 amino acids. Between the trimmed V and J ends, which lost 2 bases and 7 bases, there was a span of 14 bases. Germline CDR1 SGHDN, CDR2 FVKESK.

The DNA of the CDR3 is TGTGCCAGCAGTTCCCGACTAGCGGGCACAGATACGCAGTATTTT. As protein: CASSSRLAGTDTQYF. The rearrangement uses TRBV28 and TRBJ2-3; TRBD2 agrees at 9 bases. This CDR3 contains 15 residues. Trimming took 4 bases from V and 1 from J; bases not matched to a gene: 3. Germline CDR1 is MDHEN and CDR2 is SYDVKM.

This chain links TRBV29-1 with TRBJ2-7; D possibly corresponds to TRBD1 (6 bases). The CDR3 covers 13 residues. Trimming cost V 4 bases and J 0 bases, with 10 bases left between them. Looked up from germline, CDR1 is SQVTM and CDR2 is ANQGSEA. CDR3 coding DNA: TGCAGCGTTGGGACAGTGAGCTCCTACGAGCAGTACTTC. It codes for CSVGTVSSYEQYF.

The chain links TRBV9 to TRBJ2-7; 11 bases map to TRBD2. The length of the CDR3 is 15 residues. The germline CDR1 and CDR2 sequences are SGDLS and YYNGEE. J lost 3 bases, V lost 4 bases, and 6 bases had no gene match. The CDR3, as DNA: TGTGCCAGCAGCCCGGGAACTAGCGGGAGCTACGAGCAGTACTTC. Protein product: CASSPGTSGSYEQYF.

The chain carries TRBV19 and TRBJ1-5; no firm D call. Germline loops: CDR1 LNHDA, CDR2 SQIVND (reference sequence). The CDR3 sequence is 13 residues long. Trimming pared 3 bases from V and 7 bases from J, leaving 10 bases between. The CDR3 region has the DNA TGTGCCAGTAGTATGGGCCCGGGGCAGCCCCAGCATTTT. Translation gives CASSMGPGQPQHF.

The genes are TRBV5-1 and TRBJ2-1; possibly TRBD2 for D (6 bases). Trimming removed 7 bases from V and 7 bases from J, with 9 bases in between. From germline, CDR1 is SGHRS and CDR2 YFSETQ. This CDR3 is built from 11 residues. The CDR3 loop is CASGEVNEQFF. CDR3 sequence (DNA): TGCGCCAGCGGGGAGGTGAATGAGCAGTTCTTC.

The chain combines TRBV5-1 with TRBJ2-3, with D hard to call. Trimming removed 2 bases from V and 1 base from J, with 5 bases in between. Germline CDR1 and CDR2: SGHRS and YFSETQ. The CDR3 contains 13 residues. In DNA, the CDR3 is TGCGCCAGCAGCTTTCGGGGCACAGATACGCAGTATTTT. It specifies CASSFRGTDTQYF. Supplemented by reference TRBV5-1 and TRBJ2-3, the full variable domain reads KAGVTQTPRYLIKTRGQQVTLSCSPISGHRSVSWYQQTPGQGLQFLFEYFSETQRNKGNFPGRFSGRQFSNSRSEMNVSTLELGDSALYLCASSFRGTDTQYFGPGTRLTVL.

This clone showed up just once. The rearrangement links TRBV27 to TRBJ2-1, with D tentatively TRBD2 (6 bases). This CDR3 is 15 amino acids long. Per the germline V gene, CDR1 is MNHEY and CDR2 is SMNVEV (reference sequence). Trimming shortened V by 5 bases and J by 0 bases, and 11 bases separated the two germline ends. This CDR3 reads CASSPDSGSYNEQFF. CDR3 bases: TGTGCCAGCAGTCCTGATAGCGGCTCCTACAATGAGCAGTTCTTC.

The chain employs TRBV4-2 and TRBJ2-2, with D possibly being TRBD1 (5 bases). V shed 1 base and J shed 3 bases, with 6 bases lying between them. From germline, CDR1 is LGHNA and CDR2 YNFKEQ. This CDR3 contains 14 residues. The CDR3 spells CASSQGTYTGELFF. CDR3 nucleotide sequence: TGTGCCAGCAGCCAAGGGACATACACCGGGGAGCTGTTTTTT.

This chain links TRBV28 with TRBJ1-3, with 10 bases fitting TRBD1. CDR1 is MDHEN and CDR2 is SYDVKM in the germline V gene. With V trimmed by 5 bases and J by 8 bases, 6 bases remained unmatched. The length of the CDR3 is 14 residues. The CDR3 nucleotides are TGTGCCAGCAGTCCGACAGGGGGCGAGGACACCATATATTTT. Protein: CASSPTGGEDTIYF.

The chain is built from TRBV4-3 and TRBJ2-5, with TRBD1 as a possible D gene (6 bases). This CDR3 is built from 14 residues. The germline CDR1 and CDR2 sequences are LGHNA and YSLEER. Trimming cost V 5 bases and J 3 bases, with 13 bases left between them. Here the CDR3 reads CASSSGTRKETQYF. CDR3 coding DNA: TGCGCCAGCAGCTCCGGGACACGTAAAGAGACCCAGTACTTC.

The rearrangement joins TRBV27 to TRBJ2-1, with a possible D match to TRBD2 (5 bases). This CDR3 is built from 12 residues. Per germline, CDR1 MNHEY and CDR2 SMNVEV (reference sequence). Deletions cut 5 bases from V and 5 bases from J, with 7 bases between. For the CDR3, the DNA is TGTGCCAGCAGTCAGCGGAACAATGAGCAGTTCTTC. Encoded protein: CASSQRNNEQFF.

CDR3 sequence reads: CASSLERGIWEKLFF. DNA for the CDR3: TGCGCCAGCAGCTTGGAAAGGGGGATTTGGGAAAAACTGTTTTTT. V gene TRBV5-1 combines with J gene TRBJ1-4; maybe TRBD1 (6 bases). V lost 0 bases to trimming and J lost 8 bases, with 14 bases between them. The CDR3 totals 15 residues. Germline V gene lookup returns CDR1 SGHRS and CDR2 YFSETQ.

The rearrangement links TRBV5-1 to TRBJ1-2, with unresolved D. Germline V gene data show CDR1 as SGHRS and CDR2 as YFSETQ. This CDR3 is 14 amino acids long. V was cut by 0 bases and J by 2 bases, with 8 bases left in between. CDR3: CASSLERHNYGYTF. The CDR3 nucleotides read TGCGCCAGCAGCTTGGAGAGACACAACTATGGCTACACCTTC.

V is TRBV27 and J is TRBJ2-1, with D possibly TRBD2 on 6 matching bases. Trimming left V 1 base short and J 2 bases short, with 15 bases between. CDR1 and CDR2 (germline): MNHEY, SMNVEV (reference sequence). This CDR3 has 17 residues. The CDR3 here is CASSLFPWASAYNEQFF. In DNA, the CDR3 is TGTGCCAGCAGTTTATTCCCCTGGGCTAGCGCCTACAATGAGCAGTTCTTC.

This clone was counted between two and nine times. The rearrangement uses TRBV9 and TRBJ1-4, with 8 nucleotides matching TRBD1. The CDR3 is 17 residues long. Germline V gives CDR1 SGDLS, CDR2 YYNGEE. The junction had 8 bases not matched to a gene; V was cut back by 0 bases and J by 4 bases. CDR3 coding DNA: TGTGCCAGCAGCGTAGATGGACAGGGAATTCTTAATGAAAAACTGTTTTTT. Residues: CASSVDGQGILNEKLFF.

With respect to this clone: The germline gene is not matched at one end of the junction; a read error may be the cause. Other DNA sequences in this specimen translate into the identical CDR3. This chain connects TRBV19 to TRBJ1-5, with D perhaps matching TRBD1 (6 bases). This CDR3 has 14 residues. Germline-derived CDR1 and CDR2 are LNHDA and SQIVND (reference sequence). CDR3 in DNA: TGTGCCAGTACTATACAGGGTTCAAATCAGCCCCAGCATTTT. Encoded protein: CASTIQGSNQPQHF.

This clone was observed a handful of times. The rearrangement links TRBV6-5 to TRBJ1-1; D is undetermined. Trimming cost V 2 bases and J 0 bases, with 7 bases left between them. This CDR3 spans 14 amino acids. CDR1 is MNHEY, CDR2 SVGAGI, per germline. The CDR3 coding sequence is TGTGCCAGCAGTTACAGAGGGATGAACACTGAAGCTTTCTTT. It yields the protein CASSYRGMNTEAFF.

V gene TRBV27 combines with J gene TRBJ1-2; 8 bases line up with TRBD1. Looked up from germline, CDR1 is MNHEY and CDR2 is SMNVEV (reference sequence). The CDR3 sequence is 18 residues long. With 4 bases clipped from V and 6 bases from J, the junction kept 19 bases outside the gene matches. The CDR3, as DNA: TGTGCCAGCAGTTCATTGGCCGGGACAGGAGCAATAGGGGATGGCTACACCTTC. The encoded protein is CASSSLAGTGAIGDGYTF.

In this sample, this clone turned up once. The genes are TRBV18 and TRBJ2-7; D is unresolved. Germline lookup yields CDR1 KGHSH and CDR2 LQKENI. With 0 bases removed from V and 0 bases from J, the gap between germline ends came to 9 bases. CDR3 length: 15 amino acids. This CDR3 is CASSPPGESSYEQYF. CDR3 nucleotides: TGTGCCAGCTCACCACCGGGCGAGAGCTCCTACGAGCAGTACTTC.

This chain links TRBV13 with TRBJ2-2; D perhaps matches TRBD1 (6 bases). V gave up 8 bases and J gave up 5 bases, with 12 bases separating them. The CDR3 loop spans 13 amino acids. The germline V gene has CDR1 PRHDT and CDR2 FYEKMQ (reference sequence). The DNA of the CDR3 is TGTGCCAGCTTCCAGGGGAAGACCGGGGAGCTGTTTTTT. The encoded protein is CASFQGKTGELFF.

V usage is TRBV30 and J usage is TRBJ1-4; D possibly corresponds to TRBD1 (6 bases). CDR1 is GTSNPN, CDR2 SVGIG, per germline (reference sequence). The CDR3 sequence is 14 residues long. V gave up 0 bases and J gave up 7 bases, with 12 bases separating them. Here the CDR3 DNA reads TGTGCCTGGAGTGTACGGGGGGCAAGTGAAAAACTGTTTTTT. It codes for CAWSVRGASEKLFF.

The rearrangement links TRBV5-5 to TRBJ2-1; the D is unclear. V lost 0 bases and J lost 3, with 7 bases in between. The CDR3 totals 14 residues. Germline CDR1 is SGHKS and CDR2 is YYEKEE (reference sequence). CDR3 loop: CASSLGGLYNEQFF. The DNA for the CDR3 is TGTGCCAGCAGCTTGGGTGGCCTCTACAATGAGCAGTTCTTC. The whole variable domain, remainder taken from reference TRBV5-5 and TRBJ2-1, is DAGVTQSPTHLIKTRGQQVTLRCSPISGHKSVSWYQQVLGQGPQFIFQYYEKEERGRGNFPDRFSARQFPNYSSELNVNALLLGDSALYLCASSLGGLYNEQFFGPGTRLTVL.

The count of this clone is one. The genes are TRBV7-9 and TRBJ1-1; unclear D gene. Trimming left V 7 bases short and J 3 bases short, with 15 bases between. The CDR3 runs 14 residues. Germline CDR1 is SEHNR and CDR2 is FQNEAQ (reference sequence). The CDR3, as DNA: TGTGCCAGCAACCCGACTGACCTCTACACTGAAGCTTTCTTT. Translated: CASNPTDLYTEAFF.

This clone turned up a few times. The chain combines TRBV19 with TRBJ1-5, with 8 nucleotides matching TRBD1. Trimming took 7 bases from V and 2 from J; bases not matched to a gene: 10. The germline gives CDR1 LNHDA, CDR2 SQIVND (reference sequence). CDR3 size: 16 residues. CDR3 DNA: TGTGCCAGTAAAGGACAGGGTAGTTTGGGCAATCAGCCCCAGCATTTT. Its translation is CASKGQGSLGNQPQHF.

CDR3 protein: CASSLGHPGTEAFF. The CDR3, as DNA: TGTGCCAGCAGCTTGGGGCATCCGGGCACTGAAGCTTTCTTT. The rearrangement joins TRBV11-2 to TRBJ1-1; possibly TRBD1 for D (5 bases). The CDR3 is made up of 14 amino acids. Germline V gene sequence: CDR1 SGHAT, CDR2 FQNNGV. V dropped 3 bases and J dropped 4 bases, with 12 bases sitting between them.

The chain joins TRBV27 to TRBJ2-7; the match to TRBD2 covers 11 bases. Trimming removed 6 bases from V and 3 bases from J; junction bases left unmatched: 4. This CDR3 contains 14 residues. Germline V lookup: CDR1 MNHEY, CDR2 SMNVEV (reference sequence). The CDR3 is CASSSSGRNYEQYF. CDR3 sequence (DNA): TGTGCCAGCAGCTCTAGCGGGAGGAACTACGAGCAGTACTTC.

This clone was recorded only once. V gene TRBV15 combines with J gene TRBJ2-7, with 11 bases lining up with TRBD2. CDR3 length: 16 residues. V was pared by 0 bases and J by 6 bases, with 7 bases of the junction left unmatched. The germline CDR1 and CDR2 sequences are LNHNV and YYDKDF (reference sequence). DNA for the CDR3: TGTGCCACCAGCAGAGATCTGGGTAGCGGGAGGGCCGAGCAGTACTTC. Residues: CATSRDLGSGRAEQYF. Variable domain in full (rest from reference TRBV15 and TRBJ2-7): DAMVIQNPRYQVTQFGKPVTLSCSQTLNHNVMYWYQQKSSQAPKLLFHYYDKDFNNEADTPDNFQSRRPNTSFCFLDIRSPGLGDTAMYLCATSRDLGSGRAEQYFGPGTRLTVT.

V and J are TRBV5-8 and TRBJ2-7; perhaps TRBD1 as D (8 bases). With 10 bases removed from V and 1 base from J, the gap between germline ends came to 15 bases. The germline V gene encodes CDR1 SGHTS and CDR2 YDEGEE. The CDR3 has 13 residues. The CDR3 here is CASTGGESYEQYF. The CDR3 DNA sequence: TGTGCCTCCACAGGGGGGGAGTCCTACGAGCAGTACTTC.